The T cell receptor (beta chain) described here comes from a study of CD8+CD57+ T cells in acquired aplastic anemia. Study results and caveats: The same twenty-nine CD8+ CDR3 sequences occurred in patients and in controls.

With regard to this clonotype: What it binds is not known.

The template for TCR beta VDJ and CDR3 sequence profiling was genomic DNA. TCRdb called the reads again in MiXCR, with one record for every CDR3 protein. The sample lists about 220,000 distinct CDR3 sequences; around 32% were seen once. Germline V gene lookup returns CDR1 SGHRS and CDR2 YFSETQ. Losses at the gene ends were 3 bases for V and 6 bases for J; bases not matched to a gene: 12. The CDR3 is made up of 16 amino acids. The TCR sequence derives from a human donor in good health, serving as a control. The sample comprised sorted CD4+, CD8+, or CD8+CD57+ T cells (not recorded which) from PBMCs. This chain joins TRBV5-1 and TRBJ1-1; 9 bases are a match to TRBD1. DNA for the CDR3: TGCGCCAGCAGCTCCCGGGACAGGGCATCCGCCGCTGAAGCTTTCTTT. Translation gives CASSSRDRASAAEAFF.